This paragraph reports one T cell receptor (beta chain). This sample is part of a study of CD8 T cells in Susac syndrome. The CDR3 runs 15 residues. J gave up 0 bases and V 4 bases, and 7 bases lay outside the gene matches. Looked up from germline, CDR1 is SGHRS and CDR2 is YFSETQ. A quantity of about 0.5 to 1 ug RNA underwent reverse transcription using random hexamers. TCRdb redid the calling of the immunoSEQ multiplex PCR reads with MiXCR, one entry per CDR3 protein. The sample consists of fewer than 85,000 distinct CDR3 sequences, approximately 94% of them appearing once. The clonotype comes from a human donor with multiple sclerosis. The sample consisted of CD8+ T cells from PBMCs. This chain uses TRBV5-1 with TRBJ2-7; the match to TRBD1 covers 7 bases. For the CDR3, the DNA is TGCGCCAGCAGCATCGGACAGGCCAACTCCTACGAGCAGTACTTC. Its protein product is CASSIGQANSYEQYF.